This TCR beta chain was obtained from a study of identical twins. This clonotype has at least ten counts. The CDR3 loop spans 13 amino acids. V was trimmed by 4 bases and J by 7 bases, leaving 11 bases between them. CDR1 SGHTA and CDR2 FQGNSA come from the germline V gene. Via MiXCR, TCRdb re-called the 5' RACE reads, giving one row per CDR3 protein. The data contain over 500,000 distinct CDR3 sequences, about 20% of them singletons. These data were also reused for a study on T cells expressing NK-cell markers. As reported in that work: Sorted CD3+CD56+NKG2C+, CD3+CD56+NKG2C- and CD3+CD56-NKG2C+ T cells provided the TCR beta repertoires.

The chain is built from TRBV7-2 and TRBJ2-1; D perhaps matches TRBD2 (6 bases). The specimen sequenced was CD4+ T cells sorted from blood. The sequence was obtained from a woman between 18 and 30 years old in good health. CDR3 in DNA: TGTGCCAGCAGCTGGGGACGGGAGAATGAGCAGTTCTTC. Its translation: CASSWGRENEQFF. The variable domain in full, completed from reference TRBV7-2 and TRBJ2-1, reads GAGVSQSPSNKVTEKGKDVELRCDPISGHTALYWYRQSLGQGLEFLIYFQGNSAPDKSGLPSDRFSAERTGGSVSTLTIQRTQQEDSAVYLCASSWGRENEQFFGPGTRLTVL.